This T cell receptor (beta chain) was recorded in a study of control samples from healthy donors and cancer patients. Data came from immunoSEQ multiplex PCR; TCRdb stores just in-frame clones and leaves some out. The repertoire holds approximately 150,000 clones, with approximately 90% as singletons. From germline, CDR1 is LNHDA and CDR2 SQIVND (reference sequence). The CDR3 has 14 amino acids. V lost 8 bases and J lost 5, with 16 bases in between. The clonotype comes from a woman in her thirties in good health. This rearrangement joins TRBV19 to TRBJ1-5, with D tentatively TRBD1 (5 bases). Material: blood. The CDR3 DNA is TGTGCCAGTCGGGACGGAAGAAACTATCAGCCCCAGCATTTT. Protein: CASRDGRNYQPQHF.